The 29 T cell receptor beta chains given below trace back to one sample, sequenced in a study of primary melanoma T cells and metastatic recurrence. The repertoire was sequenced with immunoSEQ multiplex PCR; TCRdb's copy has only in-frame clones and lacks some. The data show a few thousand clones, roughly four fifths seen once. Specimen: melanoma tumor tissue. Receptors were obtained from a human donor with melanoma.

The rearrangement links TRBV11-3 to TRBJ1-2, with D uncertain. Germline V gene sequence: CDR1 SGHNT, CDR2 YENEEA. CDR3 size: 15 residues. The V end lost 3 bases, the J end lost 0 bases, and 11 bases lay between the germline ends. CDR3 region: CASSLEARTNYGYTF. CDR3 nucleotides: TGTGCCAGCAGCTTGGAGGCCAGGACTAACTATGGCTACACCTTC.

The chain joins TRBV23-1 to TRBJ2-3; no definite D call. TRBV23-1 is labeled an ORF, and its function is uncertain. The CDR3 totals 15 residues. V shed 6 bases and J shed 2 bases, with 15 bases lying between them. This chain's CDR3 is CASSQGFSPTDTQYF. For the CDR3, the DNA is TGCGCCAGCAGCCAAGGTTTCAGCCCCACAGATACGCAGTATTTT.

There are a few counts of this clone. The rearrangement joins TRBV1 to TRBJ2-7; the D call of TRBD1 is as the table states it, not checked on the DNA. TRBV1 is annotated as a pseudogene. This CDR3 is built from 15 residues. CDR3 nucleotides: TGCGCCAGCAGCCAACAGGCGACAGGGGAGTACGAGCAGTACTTC. It codes for CASSQQATGEYEQYF.

The genes are TRBV28 and TRBJ2-7, with TRBD1 matching over 7 bases. Losses at the gene ends were 3 bases for V and 0 bases for J; bases not matched to a gene: 11. Germline CDR1 MDHEN, CDR2 SYDVKM. The CDR3 loop spans 17 amino acids. The CDR3 region has the DNA TGTGCCAGCAGTTTTAACGCCGGGACAGAGAGCTCCTACGAGCAGTACTTC. Protein: CASSFNAGTESSYEQYF.

The chain recombines TRBV11-3 with TRBJ1-1, with D maybe TRBD1 (5 bases). Looked up from germline, CDR1 is SGHNT and CDR2 is YENEEA. CDR3 size: 15 residues. Trimming stripped 4 bases from V and 4 bases from J, with 16 bases between. CDR3 in DNA: TGTGCCAGCAGCTCAGGGTCTCTCGGGAGCACTGAAGCTTTCTTT. It yields the protein CASSSGSLGSTEAFF.

The chain couples TRBV6-8 to TRBJ2-5, with 7 bases identical to TRBD1. The CDR3 is made up of 13 amino acids. The V gene end was trimmed by 6 bases and the J gene end by 3 bases; junction bases not matched to a gene: 4. Germline loops: CDR1 MNHGY, CDR2 SAAAGT. DNA of the CDR3: TGTGCCAGCAGCAAAGGACAGGAAGAGACCCAGTACTTC. Its translation is CASSKGQEETQYF.

The chain is built from TRBV30 and TRBJ2-3; D perhaps matches TRBD2 (5 bases). The germline V gene has CDR1 GTSNPN and CDR2 SVGIG (reference sequence). V was clipped by 6 bases and J by 0 bases, with 16 bases between them. The CDR3 consists of 15 residues. CDR3 in amino acids: CACLGRGASTDTQYF. The CDR3 region has the DNA TGTGCCTGCCTAGGACGGGGAGCCAGCACAGATACGCAGTATTTT.

This clone was observed a few times. The chain recombines TRBV11-3 with TRBJ2-3, with D perhaps matching TRBD1 (5 bases). Trimming pared 5 bases from V and 1 base from J, leaving 16 bases between. Germline V gives CDR1 SGHNT, CDR2 YENEEA. The CDR3 runs 16 residues. The CDR3 reads CASSLRWLGGTDTQYF. CDR3 nucleotide sequence: TGTGCCAGCAGCCTTAGGTGGTTAGGGGGCACAGATACGCAGTATTTT. Complete variable domain (other parts from reference TRBV11-3 and TRBJ2-3): EAGVVQSPRYKIIEKKQPVAFWCNPISGHNTLYWYLQNLGQGPELLIRYENEEAVDDSQLPKDRFSAERLKGVDSTLKIQPAELGDSAVYLCASSLRWLGGTDTQYFGPGTRLTVL.

The gene calls are TRBV15 and TRBJ2-1; TRBD2 matches at 8 bases. The CDR3 is 14 amino acids. Germline V CDR1 and CDR2: LNHNV, YYDKDF (reference sequence). V gave up 3 bases and J gave up 7 bases; unmatched junction bases: 5. The CDR3 DNA reads as TGTGCCACCAGCAGGGATTCTAGCGGGAATGAGCAGTTCTTC. Its protein product is CATSRDSSGNEQFF. The full variable domain, in which reference TRBV15 and TRBJ2-1 provide the parts outside the CDR3, is DAMVIQNPRYQVTQFGKPVTLSCSQTLNHNVMYWYQQKSSQAPKLLFHYYDKDFNNEADTPDNFQSRRPNTSFCFLDIRSPGLGDTAMYLCATSRDSSGNEQFFGPGTRLTVL.

The chain joins TRBV5-1 to TRBJ2-5; D is ambiguous. Between the trimmed V and J ends, which lost 0 bases and 5 bases, there was a span of 11 bases. The germline V gene encodes CDR1 SGHRS and CDR2 YFSETQ. The CDR3 loop spans 14 amino acids. In DNA form, the CDR3 reads TGCGCCAGCAGCTTGGCTGGGGATAAGGAGACCCAGTACTTC. As protein: CASSLAGDKETQYF.

The genes are TRBV5-1 and TRBJ2-3; D is undetermined. Trimming removed 1 base at V and 2 bases at J, with 8 bases between. The CDR3 runs 14 residues. Germline CDR1 SGHRS, CDR2 YFSETQ. The CDR3: CASSLTAYTDTQYF. The CDR3 coding sequence is TGCGCCAGCAGCTTGACAGCTTACACAGATACGCAGTATTTT.

This rearrangement joins TRBV6-8 to TRBJ1-2; D ambiguous. The CDR3 consists of 12 residues. CDR1 MNHGY and CDR2 SAAAGT come from the germline V gene. Trimming left V 2 bases short and J 4 bases short, with 5 bases between. CDR3 protein: CASSYVSYGYTF. CDR3 DNA: TGTGCCAGCAGTTACGTCAGCTATGGCTACACCTTC.

The V and J genes are TRBV11-3 and TRBJ1-1, with D possibly matching TRBD1 (6 bases). The V gene's germline CDR1 is SGHNT and CDR2 YENEEA. The CDR3 sequence is 15 residues long. V shed 6 bases and J shed 8 bases, with 22 bases lying between them. CDR3 in DNA: TGTGCCAGCAGGCTTATCGACAGGATGCCTCCGGAAGCTTTCTTT. As protein: CASRLIDRMPPEAFF.

V usage is TRBV29-1 and J usage is TRBJ2-2, with D perhaps matching TRBD1 (6 bases). Germline CDR1 reads SQVTM; CDR2 reads ANQGSEA. This CDR3 has 14 amino acids. V was trimmed by 3 bases and J by 5 bases, leaving 13 bases between them. The CDR3: CSVEGDTRTGELFF. The CDR3 bases are TGCAGCGTTGAGGGGGACACACGAACCGGGGAGCTGTTTTTT.

This clone was picked up a small number of times. V and J are TRBV6-8 and TRBJ2-2, with D unresolved. The CDR3 has 13 amino acids. Trimming took 0 bases from V and 6 from J, leaving 5 bases between them. Germline V gene lookup returns CDR1 MNHGY and CDR2 SAAAGT. CDR3: CASSYSVSGELFF. In nucleotides, the CDR3 is TGTGCCAGCAGTTACTCGGTTTCCGGGGAGCTGTTTTTT.

V usage is TRBV14 and J usage is TRBJ2-4; maybe TRBD2 (6 bases). The CDR3 extends over 14 amino acids. The V gene's germline CDR1 is SGHDN and CDR2 FVKESK. The ends were cut back, 4 bases at V and 9 bases at J, with 16 bases in the middle. The CDR3 region has the DNA TGTGCCAGCAGCCTGGTTTCCGGGGGTGGCATTCAGTACTTC. Translation: CASSLVSGGGIQYF.

This clone was counted between two and nine times. The V and J genes are TRBV11-3 and TRBJ1-2; D uncertain. Trimming removed 1 base at V and 4 bases at J, with 16 bases between. Germline CDR1 SGHNT, CDR2 YENEEA. The CDR3 spans 16 residues. Written as DNA, the CDR3 is TGTGCCAGCAGCTTAGGCGGTCGGATCGACTTCTATGGCTACACCTTC. Its translation: CASSLGGRIDFYGYTF.

This rearrangement joins TRBV29-1 to TRBJ1-2, with D possibly being TRBD1 (5 bases). The CDR3 is made up of 13 amino acids. Looked up from germline, CDR1 is SQVTM and CDR2 is ANQGSEA. Deletions cut 3 bases from V and 4 bases from J, with 12 bases between. CDR3 sequence reads: CSVEKGAAYGYTF. The CDR3 coding sequence is TGCAGCGTTGAGAAAGGGGCAGCCTATGGCTACACCTTC.

The chain employs TRBV29-1 and TRBJ2-1; TRBD2 matches at 9 bases. The CDR3 covers 12 residues. V gave up 6 bases and J gave up 9 bases; unmatched junction bases: 6. CDR1 and CDR2 (germline): SQVTM, ANQGSEA. The CDR3, as DNA: TGCAGCGTCGCCAGACTAGCGGCTGAGCAGTTCTTC. This translates into CSVARLAAEQFF.

The chain uses TRBV11-3 and TRBJ2-7; TRBD1 matches 9 bases. The CDR3 consists of 15 residues. Trimming took 5 bases from V and 1 from J; bases not matched to a gene: 6. Germline CDR1 and CDR2: SGHNT and YENEEA. This chain's CDR3 is CASSQAGTGSYEQYF. In DNA form, the CDR3 reads TGTGCCAGCAGCCAAGCCGGGACAGGGTCCTACGAGCAGTACTTC. The whole variable domain, filled in from reference TRBV11-3 and TRBJ2-7, reads EAGVVQSPRYKIIEKKQPVAFWCNPISGHNTLYWYLQNLGQGPELLIRYENEEAVDDSQLPKDRFSAERLKGVDSTLKIQPAELGDSAVYLCASSQAGTGSYEQYFGPGTRLTVT.

This sequence joins TRBV19 and TRBJ1-5; TRBD1 matches at 7 bases. This CDR3 spans 16 amino acids. With V trimmed by 6 bases and J by 1 base, 9 bases remained unmatched. Germline CDR1 is LNHDA and CDR2 is SQIVND (reference sequence). The DNA of the CDR3 is TGTGCCAGTAGCCCCAGGGGGGGCGAGAGCAATCAGCCCCAGCATTTT. It translates to CASSPRGGESNQPQHF.

The rearrangement uses TRBV6-8 and TRBJ1-2; unclear D gene. Germline assignment: CDR1 MNHGY and CDR2 SAAAGT. Trimming removed 2 bases at V and 4 bases at J, with 11 bases between. The CDR3 covers 14 residues. The CDR3 nucleotides read TGTGCCAGCAGTTACATCGCAAATTCCTATGGCTACACCTTC. It codes for CASSYIANSYGYTF.

The gene calls are TRBV7-6 and TRBJ1-1; 8 bases are shared with TRBD1. CDR1 SGHVS and CDR2 FNYEAQ come from the germline V gene. V dropped 4 bases and J dropped 7; count of bases not matched to a gene: 8. The CDR3 loop spans 14 amino acids. The CDR3 is CASSSWGQALEAFF. The CDR3, as DNA: TGTGCCAGCAGCTCATGGGGACAGGCCCTTGAAGCTTTCTTT. Full variable domain (outside the CDR3, taken from reference TRBV7-6 and TRBJ1-1): GAGVSQSPRYKVTKRGQDVALRCDPISGHVSLYWYRQALGQGPEFLTYFNYEAQQDKSGLPNDRFSAERPEGSISTLTIQRTEQRDSAMYRCASSSWGQALEAFFGQGTRLTVV.

As to this clone: This same CDR3 is encoded by further DNA sequences in the sample. The chain recombines TRBV25-1 with TRBJ1-2, with a possible D match to TRBD1 (5 bases). The germline gives CDR1 MGHDK, CDR2 SYGVNS. This CDR3 is 12 amino acids long. Trimming shortened V by 4 bases and J by 4 bases, and 7 bases separated the two germline ends. DNA for the CDR3: TGTGCCAGCAGTGCCGGGGGCTATGGCTACACCTTC. Its translation: CASSAGGYGYTF.

The chain carries TRBV9 and TRBJ1-4; D unclear. V was clipped by 7 bases and J by 1 base, with 8 bases between them. Germline loops: CDR1 SGDLS, CDR2 YYNGEE. The CDR3 length is 13 residues. The CDR3 loop is CASDRGTNEKLFF. The CDR3 DNA sequence: TGTGCCAGCGATCGGGGAACTAATGAAAAACTGTTTTTT.

The V and J genes are TRBV11-3 and TRBJ2-5; TRBD2 agrees at 13 bases. Trimming took 0 bases from V and 4 from J; bases not matched to a gene: 5. CDR3 size: 17 residues. Germline V CDR1 and CDR2: SGHNT, YENEEA. The CDR3 sequence: CASSLDRLAGGRETQYF. The CDR3 DNA follows: TGTGCCAGCAGCTTAGACAGACTAGCGGGAGGAAGAGAGACCCAGTACTTC.

This clone has only one observation. The rearrangement joins TRBV6-8 to TRBJ1-1; tentatively, D is TRBD1 (5 bases). The CDR3 is made up of 15 amino acids. V was shortened by 5 bases and J by 1 base, with 14 bases between the two germline ends. In germline, CDR1 is MNHGY, CDR2 SAAAGT. CDR3 amino acids: CASSLAFGGNTEAFF. Written as DNA, the CDR3 is TGTGCCAGCAGTCTCGCTTTCGGGGGGAACACTGAAGCTTTCTTT.

This chain uses TRBV11-3 with TRBJ2-2; D unclear. CDR1 and CDR2 from the germline V gene are SGHNT and YENEEA. The germline V and J ends were trimmed by 7 bases and 3 bases, with 12 bases remaining between them. The CDR3 has 14 residues. This CDR3 is CASTRSGHTGELFF. Written as DNA, the CDR3 is TGTGCCAGCACCCGGTCTGGGCACACCGGGGAGCTGTTTTTT.

As for this clone: Mismatch with germline at one junction end may stem from a read error. V and J are TRBV18 and TRBJ1-2; 9 bases agree with TRBD1. This CDR3 spans 14 amino acids. Germline V gives CDR1 KGHSH, CDR2 LQKENI. CDR3 protein: CASSPTGGNYGYTF. The CDR3 DNA reads as TGTGCTAGCTCACCTACAGGGGGCAACTATGGCTACACCTTC.